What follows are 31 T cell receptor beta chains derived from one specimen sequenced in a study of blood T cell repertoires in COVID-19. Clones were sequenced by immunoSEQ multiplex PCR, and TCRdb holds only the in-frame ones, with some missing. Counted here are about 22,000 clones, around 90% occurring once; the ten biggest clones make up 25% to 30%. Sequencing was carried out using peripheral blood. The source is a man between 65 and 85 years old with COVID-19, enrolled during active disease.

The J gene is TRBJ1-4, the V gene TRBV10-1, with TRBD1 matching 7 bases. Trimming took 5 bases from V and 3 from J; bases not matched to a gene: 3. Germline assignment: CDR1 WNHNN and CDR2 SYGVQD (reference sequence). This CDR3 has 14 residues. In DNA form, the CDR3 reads TGCGCCAGCAGTCGACAGGGCTCTAATGAAAAACTGTTTTTT. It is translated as CASSRQGSNEKLFF.

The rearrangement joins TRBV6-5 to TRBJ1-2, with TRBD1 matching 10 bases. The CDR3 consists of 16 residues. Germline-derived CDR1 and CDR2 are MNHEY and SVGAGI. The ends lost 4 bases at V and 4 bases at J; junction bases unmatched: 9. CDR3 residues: CASSSGQGGVVYGYTF. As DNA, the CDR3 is TGTGCCAGCAGTTCCGGACAGGGGGGCGTAGTCTATGGCTACACCTTC.

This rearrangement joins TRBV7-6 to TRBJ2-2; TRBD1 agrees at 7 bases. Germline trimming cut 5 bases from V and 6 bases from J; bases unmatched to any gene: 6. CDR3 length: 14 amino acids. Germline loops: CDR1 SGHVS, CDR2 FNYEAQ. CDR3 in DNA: TGTGCCAGCAGCCTTTCCACAGGGGCCGGGGAGCTGTTTTTT. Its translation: CASSLSTGAGELFF.

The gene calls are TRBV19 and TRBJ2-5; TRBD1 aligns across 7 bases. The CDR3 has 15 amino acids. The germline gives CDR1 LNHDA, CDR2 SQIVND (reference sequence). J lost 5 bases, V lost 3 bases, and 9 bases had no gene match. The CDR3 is CASSIASQGVETQYF. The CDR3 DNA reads TGTGCCAGTAGTATCGCCTCTCAGGGGGTTGAGACCCAGTACTTC.

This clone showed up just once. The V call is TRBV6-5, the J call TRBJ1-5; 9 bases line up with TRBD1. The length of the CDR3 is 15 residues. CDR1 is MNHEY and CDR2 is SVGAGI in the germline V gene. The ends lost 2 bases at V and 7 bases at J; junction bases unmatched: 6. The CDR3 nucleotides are TGTGCCAGCAGTTACACTAGGGACAGGGCCCAGCCCCAGCATTTT. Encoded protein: CASSYTRDRAQPQHF.

Written as DNA, the CDR3 is TGTGCCAGTATCACAGGGACCGCTGAAGCTTTCTTT. Its protein product is CASITGTAEAFF. This chain connects TRBV19 to TRBJ1-1; perhaps TRBD1 as D (6 bases). Germline assignment: CDR1 LNHDA and CDR2 SQIVND (reference sequence). The CDR3 totals 12 residues. The V gene lost 7 bases and the J gene lost 6 bases, with 12 bases spanning the gap. The variable domain in full, with the rest retrieved from reference TRBV19 and TRBJ1-1, is DGGITQSPKYLFRKEGQNVTLSCEQNLNHDAMYWYRQDPGQGLRLIYYSQIVNDFQKGDIAEGYSVSREKKESFPLTVTSAQKNPTAFYLCASITGTAEAFFGQGTRLTVV.

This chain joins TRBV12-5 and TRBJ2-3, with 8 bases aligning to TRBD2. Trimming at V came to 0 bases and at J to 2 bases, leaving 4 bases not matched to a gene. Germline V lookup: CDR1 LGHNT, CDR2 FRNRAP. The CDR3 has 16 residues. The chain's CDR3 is CASGLVSGSFTDTQYF. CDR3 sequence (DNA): TGTGCTAGTGGTTTGGTAAGCGGGAGCTTCACAGATACGCAGTATTTT.

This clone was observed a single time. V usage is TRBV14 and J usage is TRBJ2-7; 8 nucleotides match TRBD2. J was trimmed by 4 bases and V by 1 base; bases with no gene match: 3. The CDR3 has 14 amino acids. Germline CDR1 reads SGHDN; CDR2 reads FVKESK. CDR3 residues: CASSQGLAGYEQYF. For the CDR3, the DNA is TGTGCCAGCAGCCAAGGTCTAGCGGGTTACGAGCAGTACTTC.

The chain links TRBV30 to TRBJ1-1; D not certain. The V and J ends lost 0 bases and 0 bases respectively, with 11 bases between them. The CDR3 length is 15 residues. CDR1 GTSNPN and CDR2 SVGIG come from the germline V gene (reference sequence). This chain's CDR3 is CAWSVLVRMNTEAFF. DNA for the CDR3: TGTGCCTGGAGTGTACTGGTGAGAATGAACACTGAAGCTTTCTTT.

In DNA, the CDR3 is TGTGCCAGCAATCCGGGAACGGGTTTTGGGTTAGAGACCCAGTACTTC. Translating it yields CASNPGTGFGLETQYF. The gene calls are TRBV2 and TRBJ2-5, with D possibly being TRBD2 (5 bases). Per the germline V gene, CDR1 is SNHLY and CDR2 is FYNNEI. The germline V and J ends were trimmed by 7 bases and 4 bases, with 22 bases remaining between them. The CDR3 loop spans 16 amino acids.

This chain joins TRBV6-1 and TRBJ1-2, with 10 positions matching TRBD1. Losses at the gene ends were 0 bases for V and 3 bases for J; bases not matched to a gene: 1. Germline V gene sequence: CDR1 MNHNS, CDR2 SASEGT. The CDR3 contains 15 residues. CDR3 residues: CASSEAGTGDYGYTF. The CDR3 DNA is TGTGCCAGCAGTGAAGCCGGGACAGGGGACTATGGCTACACCTTC.

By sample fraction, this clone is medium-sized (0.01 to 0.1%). This CDR3 is CATAAGRNTGELFF. The CDR3 DNA sequence: TGTGCCACCGCCGCGGGGAGGAACACCGGGGAGCTGTTTTTT. This rearrangement joins TRBV24-1 to TRBJ2-2, with D possibly matching TRBD2 (6 bases). Germline CDR1 KGHDR, CDR2 SFDVKD. Trimming shortened V by 9 bases and J by 1 base, and 11 bases separated the two germline ends. The CDR3 is 14 amino acids.

The CDR3 DNA sequence: TGTGCCAGTAGTATAAGGGGAAAACTAGCGGGGGGGAGCACAGATACGCAGTATTTT. Translation: CASSIRGKLAGGSTDTQYF. The gene calls are TRBV19 and TRBJ2-3; 13 nucleotides align to TRBD2. The CDR3 runs 19 residues. Germline CDR1 LNHDA, CDR2 SQIVND (reference sequence). After removal of 2 bases from V and 0 bases from J, the junction contained 8 bases not matched to a gene. Together with reference TRBV19 and TRBJ2-3, the CDR3 gives the full variable domain: DGGITQSPKYLFRKEGQNVTLSCEQNLNHDAMYWYRQDPGQGLRLIYYSQIVNDFQKGDIAEGYSVSREKKESFPLTVTSAQKNPTAFYLCASSIRGKLAGGSTDTQYFGPGTRLTVL.

This CDR3 is CASSEERNQPQHF. CDR3 in DNA: TGTGCCAGTTCCGAGGAGCGCAATCAGCCCCAGCATTTT. This chain connects TRBV6-6 to TRBJ1-5; D gene unclear. Germline CDR1 and CDR2: MNHNY and SVGAGI (reference sequence). Trimming removed 9 bases from V and 2 bases from J, with 11 bases in between. The CDR3 length is 13 residues.

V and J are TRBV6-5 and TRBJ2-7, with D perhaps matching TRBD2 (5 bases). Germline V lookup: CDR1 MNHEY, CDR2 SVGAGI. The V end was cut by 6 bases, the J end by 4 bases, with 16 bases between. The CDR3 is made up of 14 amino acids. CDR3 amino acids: CASSYRTSGYEQYF. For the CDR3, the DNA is TGTGCCAGCAGCTACCGTACTAGTGGTTACGAGCAGTACTTC.

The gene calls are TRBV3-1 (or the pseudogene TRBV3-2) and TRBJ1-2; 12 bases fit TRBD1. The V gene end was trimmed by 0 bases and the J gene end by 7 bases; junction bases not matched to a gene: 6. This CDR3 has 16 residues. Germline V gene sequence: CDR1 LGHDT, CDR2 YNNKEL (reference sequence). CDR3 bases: TGTGCCAGCAGCCAAGATCGGGGGACAGGGGGCTTTGGCTACACCTTC. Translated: CASSQDRGTGGFGYTF.

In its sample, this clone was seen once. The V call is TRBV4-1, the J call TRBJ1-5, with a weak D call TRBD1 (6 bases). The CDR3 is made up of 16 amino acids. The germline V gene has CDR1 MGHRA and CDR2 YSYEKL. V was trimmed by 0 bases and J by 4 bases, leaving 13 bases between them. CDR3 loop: CASSQDEGRGNQPQHF. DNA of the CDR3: TGCGCCAGCAGCCAAGATGAAGGGAGGGGGAATCAGCCCCAGCATTTT.

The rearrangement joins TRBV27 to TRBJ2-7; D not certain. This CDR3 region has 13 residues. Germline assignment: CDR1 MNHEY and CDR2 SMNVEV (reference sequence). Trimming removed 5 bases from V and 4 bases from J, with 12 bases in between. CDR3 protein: CASSHSNSYEQYF. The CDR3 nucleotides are TGTGCCAGCAGTCATTCGAACTCTTACGAGCAGTACTTC.

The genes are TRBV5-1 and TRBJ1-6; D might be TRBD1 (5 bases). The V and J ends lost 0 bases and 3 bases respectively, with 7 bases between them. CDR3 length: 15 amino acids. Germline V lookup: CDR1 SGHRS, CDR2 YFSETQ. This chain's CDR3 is CASSLGQNYNSPLHF. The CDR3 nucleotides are TGCGCCAGCAGCTTGGGACAGAACTATAATTCACCCCTCCACTTT.

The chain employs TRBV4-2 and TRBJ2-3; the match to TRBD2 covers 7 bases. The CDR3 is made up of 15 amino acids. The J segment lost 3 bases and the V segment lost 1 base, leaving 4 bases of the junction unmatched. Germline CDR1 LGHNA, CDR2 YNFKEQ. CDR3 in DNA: TGTGCCAGCAGCCAAGGTCGAGCGGGAACAGATACGCAGTATTTT. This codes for CASSQGRAGTDTQYF.

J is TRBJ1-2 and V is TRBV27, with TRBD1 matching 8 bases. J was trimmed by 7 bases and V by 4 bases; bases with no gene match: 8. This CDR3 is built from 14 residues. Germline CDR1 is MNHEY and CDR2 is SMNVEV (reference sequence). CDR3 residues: CASSSRTGSTGYTF. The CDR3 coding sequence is TGTGCCAGCAGTTCCCGGACAGGGTCGACTGGCTACACCTTC.

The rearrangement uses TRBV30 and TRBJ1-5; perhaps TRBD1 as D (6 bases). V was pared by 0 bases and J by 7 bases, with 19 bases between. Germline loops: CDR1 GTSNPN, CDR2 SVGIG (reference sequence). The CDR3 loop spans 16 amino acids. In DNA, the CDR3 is TGTGCCTGGAGTGTAACCAGGGGAGTTGGATGGCAGCCCCAGCATTTT. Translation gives CAWSVTRGVGWQPQHF.

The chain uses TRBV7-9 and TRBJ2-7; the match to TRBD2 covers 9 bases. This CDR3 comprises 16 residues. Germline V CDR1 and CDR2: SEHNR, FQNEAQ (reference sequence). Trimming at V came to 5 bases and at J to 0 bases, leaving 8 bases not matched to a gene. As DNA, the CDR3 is TGTGCCAGCAGCCCCAGCCGCGGGAGGGACTCCTACGAGCAGTACTTC. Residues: CASSPSRGRDSYEQYF.

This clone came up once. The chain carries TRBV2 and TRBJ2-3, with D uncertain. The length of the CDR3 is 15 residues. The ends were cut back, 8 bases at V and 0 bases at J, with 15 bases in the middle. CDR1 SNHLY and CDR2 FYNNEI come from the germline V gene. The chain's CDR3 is CASRLIGGSTDTQYF. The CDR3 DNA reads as TGTGCCAGCCGTCTTATTGGCGGTAGCACAGATACGCAGTATTTT.

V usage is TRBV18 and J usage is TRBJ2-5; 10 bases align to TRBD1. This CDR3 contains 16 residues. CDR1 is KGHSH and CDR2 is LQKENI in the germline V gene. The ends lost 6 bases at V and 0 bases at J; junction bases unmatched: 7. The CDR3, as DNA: TGTGCCAGCTCCCCTGGACAGGGGGGAAACCAAGAGACCCAGTACTTC. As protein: CASSPGQGGNQETQYF.

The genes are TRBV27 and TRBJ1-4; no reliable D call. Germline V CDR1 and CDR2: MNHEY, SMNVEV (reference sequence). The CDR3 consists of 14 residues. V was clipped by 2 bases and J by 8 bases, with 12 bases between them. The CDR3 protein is CASSLGTLPEKLFF. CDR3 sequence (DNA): TGTGCCAGCAGTTTAGGCACCCTCCCGGAAAAACTGTTTTTT.

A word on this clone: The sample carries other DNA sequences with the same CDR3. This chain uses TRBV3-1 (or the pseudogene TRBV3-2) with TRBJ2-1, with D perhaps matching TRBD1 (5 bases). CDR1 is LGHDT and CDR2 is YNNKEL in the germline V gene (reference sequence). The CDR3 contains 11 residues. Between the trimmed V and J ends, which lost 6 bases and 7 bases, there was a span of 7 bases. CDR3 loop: CASRGANEQFF. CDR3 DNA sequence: TGTGCCAGCAGAGGGGCAAATGAGCAGTTCTTC.

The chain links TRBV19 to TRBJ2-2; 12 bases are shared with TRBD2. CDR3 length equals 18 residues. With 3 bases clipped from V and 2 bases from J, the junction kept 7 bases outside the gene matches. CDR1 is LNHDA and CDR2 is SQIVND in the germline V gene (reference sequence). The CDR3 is CASSMRRTSGANTGELFF. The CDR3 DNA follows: TGTGCCAGTAGTATGCGCCGGACTAGCGGGGCTAACACCGGGGAGCTGTTTTTT.

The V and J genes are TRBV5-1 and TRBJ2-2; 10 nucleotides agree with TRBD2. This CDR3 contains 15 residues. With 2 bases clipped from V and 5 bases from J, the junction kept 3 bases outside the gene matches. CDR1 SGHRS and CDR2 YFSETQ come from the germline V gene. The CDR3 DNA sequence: TGCGCCAGCAGCTTAGGACTAGCGGAAACCGGGGAGCTGTTTTTT. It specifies CASSLGLAETGELFF.

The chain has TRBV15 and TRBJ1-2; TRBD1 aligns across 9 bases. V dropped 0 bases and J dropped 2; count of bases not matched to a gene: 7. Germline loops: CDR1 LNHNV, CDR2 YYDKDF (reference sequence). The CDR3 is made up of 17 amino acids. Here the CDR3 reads CATSRDRGQGLNYGYTF. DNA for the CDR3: TGTGCCACCAGCAGAGATCGGGGACAGGGTTTGAACTATGGCTACACCTTC. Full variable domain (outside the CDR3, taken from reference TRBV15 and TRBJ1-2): DAMVIQNPRYQVTQFGKPVTLSCSQTLNHNVMYWYQQKSSQAPKLLFHYYDKDFNNEADTPDNFQSRRPNTSFCFLDIRSPGLGDTAMYLCATSRDRGQGLNYGYTFGSGTRLTVV.

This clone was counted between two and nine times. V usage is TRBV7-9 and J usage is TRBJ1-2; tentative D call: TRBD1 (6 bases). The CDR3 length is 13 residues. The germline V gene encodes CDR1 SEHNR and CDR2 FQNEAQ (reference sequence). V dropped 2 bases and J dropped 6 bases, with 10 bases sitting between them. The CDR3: CASSLTDRNGYTF. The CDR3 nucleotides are TGTGCCAGCAGCTTAACCGACAGGAATGGCTACACCTTC.